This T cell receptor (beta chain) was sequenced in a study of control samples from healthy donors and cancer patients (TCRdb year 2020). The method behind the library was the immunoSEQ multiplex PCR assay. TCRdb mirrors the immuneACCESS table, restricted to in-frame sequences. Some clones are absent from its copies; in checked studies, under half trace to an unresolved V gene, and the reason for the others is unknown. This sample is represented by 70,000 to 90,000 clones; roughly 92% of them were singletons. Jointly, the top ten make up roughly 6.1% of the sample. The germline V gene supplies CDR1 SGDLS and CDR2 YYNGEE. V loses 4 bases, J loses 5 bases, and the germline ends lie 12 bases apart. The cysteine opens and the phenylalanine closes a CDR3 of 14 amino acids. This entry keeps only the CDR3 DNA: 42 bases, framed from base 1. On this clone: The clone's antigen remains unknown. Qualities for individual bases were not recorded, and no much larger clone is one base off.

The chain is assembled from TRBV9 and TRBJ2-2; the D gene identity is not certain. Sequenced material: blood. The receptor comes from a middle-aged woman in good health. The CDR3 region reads CASSQSRKTGELFF. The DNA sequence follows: TGTGCCAGCAGCCAGTCCAGAAAGACCGGGGAGCTGTTTTTT.